These 26 T cell receptor beta chains were sequenced from one sample in a study of blood T cell repertoires in COVID-19. Sequencing used immunoSEQ multiplex PCR; TCRdb keeps in-frame clones, though not all of them. The table records about 250,000 clones, approximately 84% of them present only once. Sequencing was carried out using PBMCs or T cells enriched from blood (not recorded which). All receptors derive from a woman aged 45 to 65 who had been exposed to COVID-19.

V is TRBV5-1 and J is TRBJ1-1, with TRBD1 as a possible D gene (6 bases). With 4 bases removed from V and 5 bases from J, the gap between germline ends came to 18 bases. The CDR3 covers 15 residues. Germline CDR1 is SGHRS and CDR2 is YFSETQ. For the CDR3, the DNA is TGCGCCAGCAGCCATCGGTCTTTACAGGGAACTGAAGCTTTCTTT. Translating it yields CASSHRSLQGTEAFF.

This chain uses TRBV6-5 with TRBJ1-2; no clear D. V was clipped by 0 bases and J by 4 bases, with 15 bases between them. The CDR3 extends over 16 amino acids. Germline V CDR1 and CDR2: MNHEY, SVGAGI. CDR3 sequence: CASSYSVTTPFYGYTF. Here the CDR3 DNA reads TGTGCCAGCAGTTACTCAGTGACGACACCATTCTATGGCTACACCTTC.

CDR3 protein: CASSQVRGVNTEAFF. The CDR3, as DNA: TGTGCCAGCAGCCAGGTCCGGGGTGTGAACACTGAAGCTTTCTTT. The V call is TRBV7-8, the J call TRBJ1-1; no clear D. CDR1 and CDR2 (germline): SGHVS, FQNEAQ. The CDR3 has 15 amino acids. V was pared by 5 bases and J by 0 bases, with 13 bases between.

The chain combines TRBV7-2 with TRBJ1-2, with D maybe TRBD1 (5 bases). The CDR3 is 15 residues long. V was pared by 4 bases and J by 0 bases, with 12 bases between. CDR1 is SGHTA, CDR2 FQGNSA, per germline. The DNA of the CDR3 is TGTGCCAGCAGCTCGGGGGTCAGCGCTAACTATGGCTACACCTTC. Its protein is CASSSGVSANYGYTF.

The V call is TRBV28, the J call TRBJ2-7; 7 positions agree with TRBD1. The CDR3 is 14 amino acids. V shed 7 bases and J 2 bases; nucleotides not matched to a gene: 8. The germline V gene encodes CDR1 MDHEN and CDR2 SYDVKM. CDR3 sequence: CASNQGVAAYEQYF. The CDR3 nucleotides are TGTGCCAGCAATCAGGGGGTTGCTGCCTACGAGCAGTACTTC. The complete variable domain, with remaining parts taken from reference TRBV28 and TRBJ2-7, reads DVKVTQSSRYLVKRTGEKVFLECVQDMDHENMFWYRQDPGLGLRLIYFSYDVKMKEKGDIPEGYSVSREKKERFSLILESASTNQTSMYLCASNQGVAAYEQYFGPGTRLTVT.

The chain joins TRBV30 to TRBJ2-2; TRBD2 matches 9 bases. Germline V gene data show CDR1 as GTSNPN and CDR2 as SVGIG (reference sequence). The CDR3 has 13 residues. V lost 5 bases to trimming and J lost 6 bases; unmatched junction nucleotides: 4. The CDR3 protein is CAWWRGGSGELFF. CDR3 nucleotides: TGTGCCTGGTGGCGGGGGGGCTCCGGGGAGCTGTTTTTT.

The chain links TRBV28 to TRBJ1-5; D perhaps matches TRBD1 (5 bases). CDR1 MDHEN and CDR2 SYDVKM come from the germline V gene. V was shortened by 3 bases and J by 7 bases, with 25 bases between the two germline ends. The CDR3 has 18 residues. The CDR3 region has the DNA TGTGCCAGCAGTTTGGTTTTGTCGCAGGGCGATGGGATCCAGCCCCAGCATTTT. Protein: CASSLVLSQGDGIQPQHF.

The V gene is TRBV6-2 or TRBV6-3, the J gene TRBJ2-2; 10 bases align to TRBD2. This CDR3 comprises 15 residues. V shed 5 bases and J 5 bases; nucleotides not matched to a gene: 5. From germline, CDR1 is MNHEY and CDR2 SVGEGT. As DNA, the CDR3 is TGTGCCAGCAGTAAGACTAGCGGGCCGACCGGGGAGCTGTTTTTT. It encodes CASSKTSGPTGELFF.

The genes are TRBV10-1 and TRBJ2-3; TRBD1 might be the D (5 bases). Trimming shortened V by 0 bases and J by 0 bases, and 10 bases separated the two germline ends. The CDR3 is 16 residues long. Germline V gene lookup returns CDR1 WNHNN and CDR2 SYGVQD (reference sequence). CDR3 in DNA: TGCGCCAGCAGTGAGTCGAAGGGGCTAAGCACAGATACGCAGTATTTT. The encoded protein is CASSESKGLSTDTQYF.

The V and J genes are TRBV24-1 and TRBJ2-1, with D possibly being TRBD2 (5 bases). Germline V gives CDR1 KGHDR, CDR2 SFDVKD. This CDR3 spans 13 amino acids. V was cut by 7 bases and J by 9 bases, with 15 bases left in between. The CDR3 coding sequence is TGTGCCACCAGATCGGACTTTGAGGGTGAGCAGTTCTTC. It translates to CATRSDFEGEQFF.

CDR3 sequence (DNA): TGTGCCTGCAATTCCGGGGAACCGGGAGAGACCCAGTACTTC. This codes for CACNSGEPGETQYF. This rearrangement joins TRBV5-4 to TRBJ2-5; D is possibly TRBD2 (5 bases). The germline V gene has CDR1 SGHNT and CDR2 YYREEE (reference sequence). Deletions cut 10 bases from V and 4 bases from J, with 20 bases between. This CDR3 is built from 14 residues.

This clone was seen a handful of times. The chain recombines TRBV7-9 with TRBJ2-1, with TRBD2 matching over 12 bases. V shed 8 bases, J shed 4 bases, and the junction held 12 bases outside the gene matches. The CDR3 has 17 amino acids. Germline V gene data show CDR1 as SEHNR and CDR2 as FQNEAQ (reference sequence). The CDR3, as DNA: TGTGCCAGCTTGCCACCACCAGGGACTAGCGGGTACAATGAGCAGTTCTTC. It translates to CASLPPPGTSGYNEQFF.

The J gene is TRBJ2-3, the V gene TRBV4-3, with D uncertain. The CDR3 length is 14 residues. Germline CDR1 reads LGHNA; CDR2 reads YSLEER. Trimming left V 2 bases short and J 3 bases short, with 9 bases between. CDR3 sequence reads: CASSQTTLTDTQYF. The DNA of the CDR3 is TGCGCCAGCAGCCAAACCACATTGACAGATACGCAGTATTTT.

The V and J genes are TRBV2 and TRBJ2-7; 15 bases agree with TRBD2. The germline gives CDR1 SNHLY, CDR2 FYNNEI. J gave up 13 bases and V 6 bases, and 10 bases lay outside the gene matches. The CDR3 is 14 amino acids. The CDR3 region has the DNA TGTGCCAGCAGAGGACGGACTAGCGGGGGGGATCTCTACTTC. It translates to CASRGRTSGGDLYF.

The J gene is TRBJ1-1, the V gene TRBV28, with D unclear. V shed 5 bases and J shed 0 bases, with 4 bases lying between them. There are 12 residues in the CDR3. Germline loops: CDR1 MDHEN, CDR2 SYDVKM. CDR3 sequence (DNA): TGTGCCAGCAGTGCAGTGAACACTGAAGCTTTCTTT. This gives the protein CASSAVNTEAFF.

The J gene is TRBJ2-1, the V gene TRBV13; TRBD1 matches at 9 bases. The V and J ends lost 3 bases and 5 bases, in that order; junction bases with no gene match: 2. Germline CDR1 PRHDT, CDR2 FYEKMQ (reference sequence). This CDR3 has 14 residues. DNA of the CDR3: TGTGCCAGCAGCTTCCGGGACAGGGACAATGAGCAGTTCTTC. It is translated as CASSFRDRDNEQFF.

In this sample, this clone turned up once. The chain combines TRBV19 with TRBJ1-1; TRBD1 is a possible D gene (6 bases). In germline, CDR1 is LNHDA, CDR2 SQIVND (reference sequence). The CDR3 is 14 residues long. The V gene lost 7 bases and the J gene lost 10 bases, with 22 bases spanning the gap. CDR3 DNA sequence: TGTGCCAGTACTCCCCGGGACACAAGAACGATAGCTTTCTTT. Translation gives CASTPRDTRTIAFF.

The V and J genes are TRBV9 and TRBJ1-4, with TRBD1 matching over 7 bases. V dropped 0 bases and J dropped 8; count of bases not matched to a gene: 4. This CDR3 comprises 14 residues. Germline V gene sequence: CDR1 SGDLS, CDR2 YYNGEE. The CDR3 DNA reads as TGTGCCAGCAGCGTAGGAGGGGGCGACGAAAAACTGTTTTTT. The encoded protein is CASSVGGGDEKLFF.

This chain joins TRBV7-8 and TRBJ1-6; 10 bases are shared with TRBD1. Germline V lookup: CDR1 SGHVS, CDR2 FQNEAQ. CDR3 length: 17 residues. Trimming at V came to 1 base and at J to 9 bases, leaving 9 bases not matched to a gene. CDR3 in DNA: TGTGCCAGCAGCTTAGGGGCCGGGACAGGGGCATCTTCACCCCTCCACTTT. It encodes CASSLGAGTGASSPLHF.

The V gene is TRBV29-1, the J gene TRBJ2-6, with 8 nucleotides matching TRBD1. CDR1 is SQVTM, CDR2 ANQGSEA, per germline. After removal of 6 bases from V and 1 base from J, the junction contained 8 bases not matched to a gene. The CDR3 is 16 residues long. Here the CDR3 reads CSVTGTGWSGANVLTF. CDR3 DNA sequence: TGCAGCGTAACCGGGACAGGATGGTCTGGGGCCAACGTCCTGACTTTC.

This clone was picked up one time. V usage is TRBV7-3 and J usage is TRBJ2-3, with 8 positions matching TRBD2. Germline CDR1 reads SGHTA; CDR2 reads FQGTGA. The CDR3 has 15 amino acids. V lost 3 bases and J lost 3; bases outside the gene matches: 5. DNA for the CDR3: TGTGCCAGCAGCTTTAGCGGGGCGACAACAGATACGCAGTATTTT. It translates to CASSFSGATTDTQYF.

J is TRBJ1-3 and V is TRBV10-3, with 8 bases that match TRBD1. CDR1 and CDR2 from the germline V gene are ENHRY and SYGVKD. Trimming at V came to 8 bases and at J to 4 bases, leaving 7 bases not matched to a gene. The CDR3 spans 14 residues. The CDR3 reads CAIGRDRSGNTIYF. CDR3 DNA sequence: TGTGCCATCGGCCGGGACAGGTCCGGAAACACCATATATTTT.

The J gene is TRBJ2-5, the V gene TRBV28; the match to TRBD2 covers 8 bases. CDR3 length: 18 amino acids. Unmatched junction bases numbered 16, after V lost 3 bases and J lost 4 bases. Germline CDR1 reads MDHEN; CDR2 reads SYDVKM. The CDR3 bases are TGTGCCAGCAGTTTTCAACGTCAAGGTAGCGGGGACCGAGAGACCCAGTACTTC. Its protein is CASSFQRQGSGDRETQYF.

The chain carries TRBV24-1 and TRBJ2-7; tentative D call: TRBD1 (5 bases). The germline V gene encodes CDR1 KGHDR and CDR2 SFDVKD. The CDR3 length is 15 residues. Trimming shortened V by 9 bases and J by 0 bases, and 17 bases separated the two germline ends. CDR3 sequence (DNA): TGTGCCACCCTTATAGGGGCAGCCAGCTCCTACGAGCAGTACTTC. Translation: CATLIGAASSYEQYF.

This clone is a singleton in its sample. This chain joins TRBV19 and TRBJ2-1, with a possible D match to TRBD2 (7 bases). V was clipped by 7 bases and J by 7 bases, with 14 bases between them. CDR1 and CDR2 (germline): LNHDA, SQIVND (reference sequence). This CDR3 is 13 amino acids long. The CDR3 loop is CASTGGLLNEQFF. CDR3 coding DNA: TGTGCCAGTACGGGGGGCCTACTAAATGAGCAGTTCTTC.

The chain couples TRBV2 to TRBJ2-2, with TRBD1 identical over 9 bases. J was trimmed by 4 bases and V by 5 bases; bases with no gene match: 5. CDR1 SNHLY and CDR2 FYNNEI come from the germline V gene. This CDR3 spans 15 amino acids. CDR3 sequence: CASSRTGASTGELFF. CDR3 nucleotide sequence: TGTGCCAGCAGTCGGACAGGGGCGAGCACCGGGGAGCTGTTTTTT.